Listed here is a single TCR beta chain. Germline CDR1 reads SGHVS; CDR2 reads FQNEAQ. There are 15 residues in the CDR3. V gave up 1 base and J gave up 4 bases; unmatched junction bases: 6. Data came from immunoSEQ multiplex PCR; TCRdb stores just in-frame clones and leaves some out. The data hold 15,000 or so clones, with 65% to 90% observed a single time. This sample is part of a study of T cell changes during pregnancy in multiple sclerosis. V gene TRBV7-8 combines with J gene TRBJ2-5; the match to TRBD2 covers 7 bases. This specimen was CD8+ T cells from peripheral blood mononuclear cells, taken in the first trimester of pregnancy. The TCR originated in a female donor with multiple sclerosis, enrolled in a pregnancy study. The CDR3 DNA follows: TGTGCCAGCAGCTTAGAGGTAGCGGGCCCAGAGACCCAGTACTTC. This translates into CASSLEVAGPETQYF.